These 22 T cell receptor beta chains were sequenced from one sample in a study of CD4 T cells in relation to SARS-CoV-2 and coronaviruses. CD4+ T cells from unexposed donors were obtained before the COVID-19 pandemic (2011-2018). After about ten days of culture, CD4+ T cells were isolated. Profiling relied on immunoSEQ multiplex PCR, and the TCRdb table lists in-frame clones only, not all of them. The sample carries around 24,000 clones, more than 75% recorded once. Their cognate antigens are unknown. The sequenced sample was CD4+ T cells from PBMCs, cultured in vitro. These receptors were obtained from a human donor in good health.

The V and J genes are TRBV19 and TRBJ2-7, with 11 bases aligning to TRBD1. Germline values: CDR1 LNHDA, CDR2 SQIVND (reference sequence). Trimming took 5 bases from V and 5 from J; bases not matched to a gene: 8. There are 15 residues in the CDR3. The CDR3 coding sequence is TGTGCCAGTAGTGACGGACAGGGGGCTTTGGACGAGCAGTACTTC. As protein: CASSDGQGALDEQYF.

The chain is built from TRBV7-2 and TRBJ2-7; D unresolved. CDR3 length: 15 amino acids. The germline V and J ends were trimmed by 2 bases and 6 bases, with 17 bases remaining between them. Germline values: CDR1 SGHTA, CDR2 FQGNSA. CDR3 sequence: CASSLSVPDGREQYF. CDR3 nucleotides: TGTGCCAGCAGCTTATCGGTACCGGACGGCCGCGAGCAGTACTTC.

In DNA form, the CDR3 reads TGTGCCAGCTCACCACTTCCCAGTAGGGGCCCCGCGGGAAACACCATATATTTT. It codes for CASSPLPSRGPAGNTIYF. This rearrangement joins TRBV18 to TRBJ1-3; perhaps TRBD1 as D (5 bases). The V and J ends lost 1 base and 4 bases respectively, with 20 bases between them. The length of the CDR3 is 18 residues. Germline loops: CDR1 KGHSH, CDR2 LQKENI.

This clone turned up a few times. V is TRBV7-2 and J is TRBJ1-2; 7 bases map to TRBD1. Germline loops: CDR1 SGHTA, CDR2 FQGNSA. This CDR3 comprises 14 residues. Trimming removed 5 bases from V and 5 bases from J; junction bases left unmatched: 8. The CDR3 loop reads CASSLPRGTYGYTF. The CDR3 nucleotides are TGTGCCAGCAGCCTTCCCAGGGGGACTTATGGCTACACCTTC.

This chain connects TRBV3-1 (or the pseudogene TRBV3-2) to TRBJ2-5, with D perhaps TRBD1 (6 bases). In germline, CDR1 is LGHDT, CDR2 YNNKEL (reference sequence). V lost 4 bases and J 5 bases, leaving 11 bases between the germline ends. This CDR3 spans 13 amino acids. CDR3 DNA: TGTGCCAGCAGCCGCCAGGGGAGTGAGACCCAGTACTTC. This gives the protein CASSRQGSETQYF.

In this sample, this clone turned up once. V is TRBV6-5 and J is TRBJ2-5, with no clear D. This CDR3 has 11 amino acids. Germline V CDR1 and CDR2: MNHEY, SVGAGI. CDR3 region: CASRVRWTQYF. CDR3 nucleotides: TGTGCAAGCCGGGTGAGGTGGACCCAGTACTTC.

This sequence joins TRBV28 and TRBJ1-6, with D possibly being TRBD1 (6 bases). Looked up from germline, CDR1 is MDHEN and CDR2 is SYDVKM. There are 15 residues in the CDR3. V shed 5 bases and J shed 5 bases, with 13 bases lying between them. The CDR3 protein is CASSPTGQHNSPLHF. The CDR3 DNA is TGTGCCAGCAGTCCTACCGGACAGCATAATTCACCCCTCCACTTT.

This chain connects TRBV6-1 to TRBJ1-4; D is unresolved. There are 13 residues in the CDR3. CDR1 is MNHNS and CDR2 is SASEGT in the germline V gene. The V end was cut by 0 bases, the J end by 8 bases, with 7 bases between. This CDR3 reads CASSEARREKLFF. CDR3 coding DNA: TGTGCCAGCAGTGAAGCAAGGAGGGAAAAACTGTTTTTT.

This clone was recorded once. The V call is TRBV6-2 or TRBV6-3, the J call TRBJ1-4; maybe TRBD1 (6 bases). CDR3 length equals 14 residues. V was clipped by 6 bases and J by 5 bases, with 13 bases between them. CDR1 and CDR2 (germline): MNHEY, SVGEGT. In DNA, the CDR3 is TGTGCCAGCAGCCCAGGGGATTTGAATGAAAAACTGTTTTTT. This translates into CASSPGDLNEKLFF.

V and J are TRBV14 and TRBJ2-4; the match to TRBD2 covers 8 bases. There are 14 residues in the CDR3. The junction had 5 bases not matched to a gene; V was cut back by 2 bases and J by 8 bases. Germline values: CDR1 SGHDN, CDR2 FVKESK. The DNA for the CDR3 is TGTGCCAGCAGCCAACGGGAGGGTTCATACATTCAGTACTTC. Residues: CASSQREGSYIQYF.

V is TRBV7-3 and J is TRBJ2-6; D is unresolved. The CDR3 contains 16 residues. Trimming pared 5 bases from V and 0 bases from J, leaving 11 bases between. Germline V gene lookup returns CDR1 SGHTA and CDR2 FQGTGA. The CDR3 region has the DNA TGTGCCAGCAGCCCAGGACCGAACTCTGGGGCCAACGTCCTGACTTTC. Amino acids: CASSPGPNSGANVLTF.

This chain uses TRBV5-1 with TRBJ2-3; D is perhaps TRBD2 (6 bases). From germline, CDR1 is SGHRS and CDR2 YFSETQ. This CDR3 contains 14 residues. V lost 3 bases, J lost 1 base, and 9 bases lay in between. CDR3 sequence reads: CASSSWRGTDTQYF. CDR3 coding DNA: TGCGCCAGCAGCTCGTGGAGGGGCACAGATACGCAGTATTTT.

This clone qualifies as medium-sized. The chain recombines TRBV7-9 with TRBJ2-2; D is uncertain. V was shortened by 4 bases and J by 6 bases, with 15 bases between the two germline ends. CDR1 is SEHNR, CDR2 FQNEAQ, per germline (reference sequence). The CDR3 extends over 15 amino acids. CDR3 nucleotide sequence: TGTGCCAGCAGCTCCCCCTTTTTTCGGGCCGGGGAGCTGTTTTTT. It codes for CASSSPFFRAGELFF.

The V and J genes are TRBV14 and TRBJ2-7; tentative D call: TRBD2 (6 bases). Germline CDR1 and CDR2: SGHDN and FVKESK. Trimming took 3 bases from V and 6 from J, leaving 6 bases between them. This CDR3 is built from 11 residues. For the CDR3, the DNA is TGTGCCAGCAGCCAGCGGGGCGAGCAGTACTTC. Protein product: CASSQRGEQYF.

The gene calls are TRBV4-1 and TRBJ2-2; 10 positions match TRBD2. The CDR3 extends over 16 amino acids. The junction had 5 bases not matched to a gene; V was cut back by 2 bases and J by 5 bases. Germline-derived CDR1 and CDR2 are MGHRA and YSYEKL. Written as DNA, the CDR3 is TGCGCCAGCAGCCAACTAGCGGGAGTTGGTACCGGGGAGCTGTTTTTT. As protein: CASSQLAGVGTGELFF.

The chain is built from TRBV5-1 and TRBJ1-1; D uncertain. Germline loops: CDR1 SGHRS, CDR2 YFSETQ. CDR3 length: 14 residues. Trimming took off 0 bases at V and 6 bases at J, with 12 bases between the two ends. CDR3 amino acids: CASSLAPPSSEAFF. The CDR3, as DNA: TGCGCCAGCAGCTTGGCCCCGCCGTCCTCTGAAGCTTTCTTT.

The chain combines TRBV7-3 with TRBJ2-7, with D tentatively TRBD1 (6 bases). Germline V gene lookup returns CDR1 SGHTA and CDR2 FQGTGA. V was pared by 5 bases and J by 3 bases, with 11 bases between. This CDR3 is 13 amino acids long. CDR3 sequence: CASSPGQNYEQYF. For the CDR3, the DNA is TGTGCCAGCAGCCCCGGACAGAACTACGAGCAGTACTTC.

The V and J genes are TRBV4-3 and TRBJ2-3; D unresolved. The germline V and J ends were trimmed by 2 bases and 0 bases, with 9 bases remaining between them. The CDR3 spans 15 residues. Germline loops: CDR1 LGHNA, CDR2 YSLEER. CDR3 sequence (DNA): TGCGCCAGCAGCCAATCACTAACTAGCACAGATACGCAGTATTTT. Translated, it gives CASSQSLTSTDTQYF.

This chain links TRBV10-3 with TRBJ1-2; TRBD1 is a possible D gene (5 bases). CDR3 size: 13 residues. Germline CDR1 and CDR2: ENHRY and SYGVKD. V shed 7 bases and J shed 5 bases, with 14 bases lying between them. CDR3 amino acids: CAITEPGGYGYTF. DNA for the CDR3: TGTGCCATCACGGAACCTGGGGGGTATGGCTACACCTTC.

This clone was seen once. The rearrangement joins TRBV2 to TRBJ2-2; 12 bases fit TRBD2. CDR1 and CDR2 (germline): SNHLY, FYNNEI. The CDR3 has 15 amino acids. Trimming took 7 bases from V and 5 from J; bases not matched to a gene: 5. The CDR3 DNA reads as TGTGCCAGCAAATCGACTAGCGGGGGAACCGGGGAGCTGTTTTTT. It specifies CASKSTSGGTGELFF.

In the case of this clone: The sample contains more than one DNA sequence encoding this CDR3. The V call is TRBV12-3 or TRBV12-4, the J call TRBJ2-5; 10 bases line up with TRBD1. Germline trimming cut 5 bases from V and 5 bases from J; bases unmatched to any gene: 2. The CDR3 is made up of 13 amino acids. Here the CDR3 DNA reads TGTGCCAGCAGTAGGGGACAGGGGGAGACCCAGTACTTC. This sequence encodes CASSRGQGETQYF.

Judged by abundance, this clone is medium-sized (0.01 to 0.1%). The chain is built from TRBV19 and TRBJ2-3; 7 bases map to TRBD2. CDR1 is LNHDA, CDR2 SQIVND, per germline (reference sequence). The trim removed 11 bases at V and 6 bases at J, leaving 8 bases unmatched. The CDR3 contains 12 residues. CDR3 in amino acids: CASWDYIDTQYF. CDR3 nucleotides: TGTGCCTCCTGGGACTACATCGATACGCAGTATTTT.